The rows below give T cell receptor beta chains drawn from one sample of a study of human T cells and chemical hapten exposure. TCRdb re-called the RACE reads through MiXCR, storing one row per CDR3 protein. The sample consists of approximately 320,000 distinct CDR3 sequences, 4.5% to 5.5% of them appearing once. This specimen consisted of whole blood, obtained in connection with sensitization to the hapten diphenylcyclopropenone (DPC). The receptors were gathered from a woman between 18 and 29 years old with alopecia areata. Some clones in this sample may be carry-over from other donors' samples. The CDR3 runs from the conserved cysteine through the conserved F or W. The order of the fields is clone size, J gene, D gene, V gene, CDR3 DNA, CDR3 protein. The D gene is left open where the match is weak. Not all rows give a size; the values are once, few, many and, for expanded clones, a class.

>few|TRBJ2-1|TRBD2|TRBV14
TGTGCCAGCAGCCGTATCCCCAAGGGCCTAGCGGGGGGGGGATCCTACAATGAGCAGTTCTTC
CASSRIPKGLAGGGSYNEQFF
>-|TRBJ2-6|-|TRBV7-2
TGTGCCAGCAGCACGGCCCCACCTGGGGCCAACGTCCTGACTTTC
CASSTAPPGANVLTF
>-|TRBJ2-7|-|TRBV5-5
TGTGCCAGCAGCTTGCCCAAATCCTACGAGCAGTACTTC
CASSLPKSYEQYF
>many|TRBJ2-5|TRBD2|TRBV4-3
TGCGCCAGCAGCCATAGCGGGGGAACTCAAGAGACCCAGTACTTC
CASSHSGGTQETQYF
>many|TRBJ1-4|-|TRBV7-6
TGTGCCAGCAGTAACAGGGTTTTTGAAAAACTGTTTTTT
CASSNRVFEKLFF
>-|TRBJ2-3|-|TRBV6-4
TGTGCCAGCAGTGACTCCGGACAGAGATCAGATACGCAGTATTTT
CASSDSGQRSDTQYF
>many|TRBJ1-1|-|TRBV20-1
TGCAGTGCCACACGGACAGCCTCCACTGAAGCTTTCTTT
CSATRTASTEAFF
>-|TRBJ2-3|-|TRBV7-6
TGTGCCAGCAGCTTAGGAGGTAGAGGGGACGCTAGCACAGATACGCAGTATTTT
CASSLGGRGDASTDTQYF
>few|TRBJ2-3|TRBD1|TRBV6-6
TGTGCCAGCAGTTACGGGACAGTCCACGATACGCAGTATTTT
CASSYGTVHDTQYF
>few|TRBJ2-1|TRBD2|TRBV20-1
TGCAGTGCTAGAGAAATGACTAGCGGGGGGGCCCGGGAGTTCTTC
CSAREMTSGGAREFF
>-|TRBJ2-1|TRBD2|TRBV20-1
TGCAGTGCAAGAAGCGGGGGGGCCGACGATGAGCAGTTCTTC
CSARSGGADDEQFF
>many|TRBJ1-5|-|TRBV21-1
TGTGCCAGCAGCACAAGGGGGAGGGACCGTCAGCCCCAGCATTTT
CASSTRGRDRQPQHF
>many|TRBJ2-3|TRBD2|TRBV7-6
TGTGCCAGCAGCCCGAGCGGGGGTGTCGATACGCAGTATTTT
CASSPSGGVDTQYF
>many|TRBJ2-1|TRBD2|TRBV27
TGTGCCAGCAGTTCCCGACTAGCGGGGGGCCGAAGCTCCTACAATGAGCAGTTCTTC
CASSSRLAGGRSSYNEQFF
>many|TRBJ1-6|-|TRBV3-1
TGTGCCAGCAGCCTGGGACTGACTTCACCCCTCCACTTT
CASSLGLTSPLHF
>few|TRBJ2-1|-|TRBV29-1
TGCAGCGGCGGAGACGCCTACAATGAGCAGTTCTTC
CSGGDAYNEQFF
>many|TRBJ2-7|TRBD1|TRBV5-1
TGCGCCAGCAGCTCCGGACAGGGTTCCTACGAGCAGTACTTC
CASSSGQGSYEQYF
>many|TRBJ1-2|-|TRBV29-1
TGCAGCGTTGGGGGGTCCTACTATGGCTACACCTTC
CSVGGSYYGYTF
>-|TRBJ2-5|TRBD2|TRBV6-6
TGTGCCAGCAGTTACCCAACGGGGGGGGAGGCCCAGTACTTC
CASSYPTGGEAQYF
>many|TRBJ2-3|-|TRBV2
TGTGCCAGCAGTGAACAGGGGACAAAGACAGATACGCAGTATTTT
CASSEQGTKTDTQYF
>few|TRBJ2-5|-|TRBV4-3
TGCGCCAGCAGCCAAGACGGTGGATACGAAGAGACCCAGTACTTC
CASSQDGGYEETQYF
>-|TRBJ2-1|TRBD2|TRBV7-9
TGTGCCAGCAGCGTCCTGCAAACTAGCGGGGGTGTCGATGAGCAGTTCTTC
CASSVLQTSGGVDEQFF
>-|TRBJ2-3|-|TRBV20-1
TGCAGTGCCCCACTAGTAGCAGAGGCAGATACGCAGTATTTT
CSAPLVAEADTQYF
>many|TRBJ2-2|TRBD1|TRBV10-3
TGTGCCATCAGTGGACAGGGGGCCGGGGAGCTGTTTTTT
CAISGQGAGELFF
>few|TRBJ2-3|-|TRBV14
TGTGCCAGCAGCCCTACACAGTACACAGATACGCAGTATTTT
CASSPTQYTDTQYF
>-|TRBJ1-1|-|TRBV4-2
TGTGCCAGCACCGGTAGTAGGGAGAACACTGAAGCTTTCTTT
CASTGSRENTEAFF
>-|TRBJ1-2|-|TRBV29-1
TGCAGCGCACGGACTTACGGTAGTATGGATGGCTACACCTTC
CSARTYGSMDGYTF
>-|TRBJ1-2|-|TRBV29-1
TGCAGCGTTACACGGACAGAAGGCTACACCTTC
CSVTRTEGYTF
>many|TRBJ2-1|TRBD1|TRBV6-1
TGTGCCAGCTCGCTCTTAACCGGGACAGGGGGATCGAGCTCCTACAATGAGCAGTTCTTC
CASSLLTGTGGSSSYNEQFF
>many|TRBJ2-5|-|TRBV21-1
TGTGCCAGCGCTGCCCTTACTAGGGACCTTTGGAAGACCCAGTACTTC
CASAALTRDLWKTQYF
>few|TRBJ2-3|-|TRBV20-1
TGCAGTGCTAGTAAGTTCCGGACCAGAACAGATACGCAGTATTTT
CSASKFRTRTDTQYF
>-|TRBJ2-7|TRBD2|TRBV20-1
TGCAGTGCTAGTTCCTCTAGCGGGGGATACTACGAGCAGTACTTC
CSASSSSGGYYEQYF
>-|TRBJ1-6|-|TRBV5-6
TGTGCCAGCAGCTTTGGGGTCGGGGATTCACCCCTCCACTTT
CASSFGVGDSPLHF
>few|TRBJ1-2|TRBD1|TRBV4-2
TGTGCCAGCAGCCAGGGTCCCCTTACCGACAGGGTTGACTATGGCTACACCTTC
CASSQGPLTDRVDYGYTF
>-|TRBJ1-6|-|TRBV6-6
TGTGCCAGCAGTTACTCAGGGCAGGTTGATAATTCACCCCTCCACTTT
CASSYSGQVDNSPLHF
>few|TRBJ2-5|-|TRBV6-2/TRBV6-3
TGTGCCAGCAGTTACACTAGCCAAGAGACCCAGTACTTC
CASSYTSQETQYF
>many|TRBJ1-6|TRBD1|TRBV7-6
TGTGCCAGCAGCTCGGGACAGGGGTTTTCACCCCTCCACTTT
CASSSGQGFSPLHF
>many|TRBJ1-5|-|TRBV29-1
TGCAGCGTTGGGGGTAATAGCAATCAGCCCCAGCATTTT
CSVGGNSNQPQHF
>-|TRBJ2-5|TRBD2|TRBV5-6
TGTGCCAGCAGCTCCGGGACTAGCGGGATCCTGGAGACCCAGTACTTC
CASSSGTSGILETQYF
>-|TRBJ1-5|-|TRBV6-5
TGTGCCAGCAGTGTCGGGGGCACTCAGCCCCAGCATTTT
CASSVGGTQPQHF
>many|TRBJ1-6|-|TRBV9
TGTGCCAGCAGCCCCCGGCCCCGGAATTCACCCCTCCACTTT
CASSPRPRNSPLHF
>many|TRBJ1-5|TRBD1|TRBV6-2/TRBV6-3
TGTGCCAGCAGAACAGGGGGCAAGGGTCAGCCCCAGCATTTT
CASRTGGKGQPQHF
>many|TRBJ2-7|-|TRBV4-3
TGCGCCAGCAGCCAAGAAGTTTTGATCTACGAGCAGTACTTC
CASSQEVLIYEQYF
>-|TRBJ2-3|TRBD2|TRBV20-1
TGCAGTGCTAGATCGGGGACTAGCGACACAGATACGCAGTATTTT
CSARSGTSDTDTQYF
>-|TRBJ2-1|-|TRBV5-6
TGTGCCAGCAGCTTTGGGCGGAGTGGGTTCTTC
CASSFGRSGFF
>-|TRBJ2-2|-|TRBV7-2
TGTGCCAGCAGCTTTCCGCAGAACACCGGGGAGCTGTTTTTT
CASSFPQNTGELFF
>many|TRBJ2-7|TRBD1|TRBV20-1
TGCAGTGCTAGCACAGGGGGAATAACCTACGAGCAGTACTTC
CSASTGGITYEQYF
>many|TRBJ2-3|-|TRBV12-3/TRBV12-4
TGTGCCAGCAGTTTTGGGTCTAGCACAGATACGCAGTATTTT
CASSFGSSTDTQYF
>many|TRBJ1-2|-|TRBV11-2
TGTGCCAGCAGCTTAGCCCTGGACTTGAACTATGGCTACACCTTC
CASSLALDLNYGYTF
>many|TRBJ1-2|-|TRBV12-3/TRBV12-4
TGTGCCAGCAGGACCATAAATGCAGGGGTGGGCTACACCTTC
CASRTINAGVGYTF
>few|TRBJ2-5|-|TRBV6-6
TGTGCCAGCAGACTCGGGGAGACCCAGTACTTC
CASRLGETQYF
>few|TRBJ2-3|TRBD1|TRBV6-2/TRBV6-3
TGTGCCATCAAGGACAGGGAAATAGGGTGGGCCACAGATACGCAGTATTTT
CAIKDREIGWATDTQYF
>few|TRBJ1-6|TRBD1|TRBV9
TGTGCCAGCAGCTACGGGACAGGGGACAATTCACCCCTCCACTTT
CASSYGTGDNSPLHF
>few|TRBJ2-1|-|TRBV15
TGTGCCACCAGCAGTGAGGACAGAAAGTTCTTC
CATSSEDRKFF
>-|TRBJ2-6|-|TRBV14
TGTGCCAGCAGCCAGAATAGGGGGTCGGAGGTTGGGGCCAACGTCCTGACTTTC
CASSQNRGSEVGANVLTF
>many|TRBJ1-4|TRBD1|TRBV29-1
TGCAGCGTTGATTCACAGGGGGCTGGGGAAAAACTGTTTTTT
CSVDSQGAGEKLFF
>-|TRBJ2-1|-|TRBV29-1
TGCAGCGCTCTACGGGACTCTTCCTACAATGAGCAGTTCTTC
CSALRDSSYNEQFF
>many|TRBJ2-5|TRBD1|TRBV5-1
TGCGCCAGCAGCTCCCTAGAATACAGGGGACAAGAGACCCAGTACTTC
CASSSLEYRGQETQYF
>-|TRBJ1-2|TRBD1|TRBV7-9
TGTGCCAGCAGCCAGGGACAGGGGGCCTATGGCTACACCTTC
CASSQGQGAYGYTF